This T cell receptor beta chain stems from a study of blood T cell repertoires in COVID-19. Turning to the study itself: Acute and convalescent COVID-19 specimens originated in the United States, Italy and Spain. T cells, B-cell-depleted T cells, or PBMCs supplied cDNA or gDNA.

Original analysis: Reference gene primer amplification in the assay estimated nucleated cell counts. Clones were read by immunoSEQ multiplex PCR, and TCRdb kept only the in-frame ones, dropping some. The D gene and trimming were derived from the DNA, and the V and J assignments and clone size from that table. The repertoire has roughly 130,000 clones, approximately 83% of them found once; the top ten carry around 15%. V was clipped by 2 bases and J by 3 bases; unmatched bases: 2. CDR3 length: 14 amino acids. Germline lookup yields CDR1 MGHRA and CDR2 YSYEKL. This sequence was found in a woman between 45 and 60 years old with acute or convalescent COVID-19. Material: peripheral blood. V gene TRBV4-1 combines with J gene TRBJ1-2; 8 bases are a match to TRBD1. CDR3 amino acids: CASSQLTGDYGYTF. The CDR3 DNA is TGCGCCAGCAGCCAATTGACAGGGGACTATGGCTACACCTTC.